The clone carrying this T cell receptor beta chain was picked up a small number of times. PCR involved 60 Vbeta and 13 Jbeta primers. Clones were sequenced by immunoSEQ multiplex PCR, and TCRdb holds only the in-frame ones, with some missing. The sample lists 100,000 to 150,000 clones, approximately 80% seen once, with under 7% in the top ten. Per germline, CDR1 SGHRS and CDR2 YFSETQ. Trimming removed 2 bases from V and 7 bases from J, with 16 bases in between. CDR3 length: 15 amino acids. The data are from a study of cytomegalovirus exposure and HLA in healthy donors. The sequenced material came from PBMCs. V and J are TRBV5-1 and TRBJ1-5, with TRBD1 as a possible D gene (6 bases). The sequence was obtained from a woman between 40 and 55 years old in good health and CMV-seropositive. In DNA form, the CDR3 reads TGCGCCAGCAGCTTAAGGCCCCAGCAGGGGCAGCCCCAGCATTTT. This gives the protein CASSLRPQQGQPQHF.